A selection of T cell receptor beta chains follows, all from one sample in a study of cytomegalovirus exposure and HLA in healthy donors. The repertoire was sequenced with immunoSEQ multiplex PCR; TCRdb's copy has only in-frame clones and lacks some. The table lists 200,000 or so clones, almost 85% of them singletons. Sequenced sample: PBMCs. The receptors originated from a boy younger than 18 in good health and CMV-seronegative. CDR3s include the opening cysteine and the closing phenylalanine or tryptophan. Each record gives: V gene, J gene, CDR3 protein.

>TRBV7-2|TRBJ2-2
CASTQTGELFF
>TRBV6-1|TRBJ2-7
CASREWEQYF
>TRBV7-9|TRBJ2-1
CASSLAPLSGGRSYNEQFF
>TRBV7-3|TRBJ1-5
CASSLSSNQPQHF
>TRBV6-5|TRBJ1-1
CASSYLPRGRYTEAFF
>TRBV5-1|TRBJ2-7
CASSLDGTASSYEQYF
>TRBV10-3|TRBJ1-1
CAISEGTGNTEAFF
>TRBV28|TRBJ1-5
CASTSTTGQFGQPQHF
>TRBV19|TRBJ2-2
CASIPVGANTGELFF
>TRBV29-1|TRBJ1-2
CSVTPRQANYGYTF
>TRBV6-4|TRBJ2-3
CASSERGATDTQYF
>TRBV7-6|TRBJ1-5
CASSILFNQPQHF
>TRBV4-3|TRBJ2-4
CASSQERGQGAIIQYF
>TRBV11-2|TRBJ2-1
CASSYSGGANEQFF
>TRBV29-1|TRBJ2-3
CSAGLAGGPTDTQYF
>TRBV6-1|TRBJ1-2
CASSELPLGQGSGYTF
>TRBV6-1|TRBJ1-5
CASRGFGGQPQHF
>TRBV19|TRBJ2-5
CASSPKTSGGQETQYF
>TRBV28|TRBJ1-2
CASSLVQGYYGYTF
>TRBV7-8|TRBJ1-1
CASSSVGRNTEAFF
>TRBV6-1|TRBJ2-3
CASSERDRGQGTQYF
>TRBV5-7|TRBJ1-5
CASSLAGGQPQHF
>TRBV2|TRBJ1-5
CASSGDRGSNQPQHF
>TRBV2|TRBJ1-3
CASGGQGSGNTIYF
>TRBV6-5|TRBJ2-3
CASNAGDTQYF
>TRBV28|TRBJ1-1
CASSLLPGQEAFF
>TRBV9|TRBJ2-2
CASSVLAGKPGELFF
>TRBV6-1|TRBJ2-5
CASSEGLAGGPRETQYF
>TRBV2|TRBJ1-5
CASSQGRGADVNQPQHF
>TRBV5-6|TRBJ2-5
CASSIGTSEVWFGETQYF
>TRBV11-2|TRBJ1-1
CASSPQVTEAFF
>TRBV7-3|TRBJ2-1
CASSSTGGSYNEQFF
>TRBV5-4|TRBJ2-7
CASSSGQGRVNYEQYF
>TRBV10-2|TRBJ2-7
CASSPRPGSYEQYF
>TRBV2|TRBJ1-1
CASSGTGGYTEAFF
>TRBV7-8|TRBJ2-1
CASSYWGEQFF
>TRBV6-5|TRBJ1-3
CASTPRGTSGNTIYF
>TRBV5-1|TRBJ1-6
CASNPGISNSPLHF
>TRBV5-1|TRBJ2-1
CASSAGGGFGEQFF
>TRBV2|TRBJ2-1
CASRETSGIIGEQFF
>TRBV5-4|TRBJ2-6
CASSLGVAGGLSGANVLTF
>TRBV27|TRBJ2-5
CASSLTPLETQYF
>TRBV19|TRBJ2-3
CASSPWRGTDTQYF
>TRBV10-3|TRBJ1-2
CAIPRGQGAHGYTF
>TRBV6-6|TRBJ2-4
CASCLGGGTKNIQYF
>TRBV6-1|TRBJ2-1
CASSAGTSGSRNEQFF
>TRBV7-9|TRBJ1-4
CASSPSFSTNEKLFF
>TRBV12-1|TRBJ2-4
CASSRGLAVAKNIQYF
>TRBV6-5|TRBJ1-3
CASSPDIPSGNTIYF
>TRBV5-4|TRBJ2-5
CASSRGGLAGEETQYF